This T cell receptor (beta chain) stems from a study of control samples from healthy donors and cancer patients. Here immunoSEQ multiplex PCR was the method, and the copy in TCRdb shows in-frame clones only, minus some. The repertoire holds about 45,000 clones, with roughly 90% as singletons. The CDR3 sequence is 14 residues long. Losses at the gene ends were 6 bases for V and 0 bases for J; bases not matched to a gene: 5. Germline CDR1 and CDR2: SGHRS and YFSETQ. The sequenced sample was PBMCs. This chain links TRBV5-1 with TRBJ1-1; 7 bases match TRBD1. The receptor's source is a middle-aged woman with head and neck cancer. CDR3 coding DNA: TGCGCCAGCAACGAGGGGGCCATGAACACTGAAGCTTTCTTT. Its protein product is CASNEGAMNTEAFF.